Shown below are 22 T cell receptor beta chains from a single sample sequenced in a study of T-cell memory formation after mild COVID-19. MiXCR was run by TCRdb on the 5' RACE reads, yielding one entry per CDR3 protein. Here the sample spans some 450,000 distinct CDR3 sequences, around 20% being singletons. The specimen was PBMCs or a T cell subset sorted from them (not recorded which). These receptors originate from an adult woman who had mild COVID-19 (a few samples of this study predate the infection). Cell type and time point are not known.

The chain has TRBV6-2 or TRBV6-3 and TRBJ2-2; D uncertain. The CDR3 contains 14 residues. Germline V gives CDR1 MNHEY, CDR2 SVGEGT. V was clipped by 10 bases and J by 5 bases, with 17 bases between them. CDR3 bases: TGTGCCATCCAGAGAGGCCAAGAGACCGGGGAGCTGTTTTTT. Its translation is CAIQRGQETGELFF.

The chain carries TRBV15 and TRBJ1-1; D remains unclear. CDR3 length: 14 amino acids. The germline gives CDR1 LNHNV, CDR2 YYDKDF (reference sequence). V lost 3 bases and J lost 5, with 13 bases in between. CDR3 loop: CATSSRAGFTEAFF. The DNA for the CDR3 is TGTGCCACCAGCAGCCGCGCGGGGTTTACTGAAGCTTTCTTT.

This clonotype was seen a handful of times. The chain couples TRBV4-1 to TRBJ1-4; D perhaps matches TRBD1 (6 bases). V was trimmed by 2 bases and J by 11 bases, leaving 9 bases between them. CDR1 MGHRA and CDR2 YSYEKL come from the germline V gene. This CDR3 spans 12 amino acids. The chain's CDR3 is CASSQNGGKLFF. In DNA, the CDR3 is TGCGCCAGCAGCCAAAATGGGGGCAAACTGTTTTTT.

The chain links TRBV6-5 to TRBJ1-4; 7 bases agree with TRBD1. The germline gives CDR1 MNHEY, CDR2 SVGAGI. The CDR3 extends over 16 amino acids. V lost 6 bases, J lost 0 bases, and 7 bases stayed unmatched. DNA for the CDR3: TGTGCCAGCAGCCTTGACAGGGTGGCAACTAATGAAAAACTGTTTTTT. Encoded protein: CASSLDRVATNEKLFF.

This clonotype was seen a handful of times. The V gene is TRBV4-1, the J gene TRBJ1-1; D unclear. V lost 4 bases, J lost 2 bases, and 14 bases lay in between. This CDR3 is built from 15 residues. CDR1 and CDR2 (germline): MGHRA, YSYEKL. In nucleotides, the CDR3 is TGCGCCAGCAGCCCTCCGACTGACCAAAACACTGAAGCTTTCTTT. It translates to CASSPPTDQNTEAFF.

CDR3 residues: CASSSTSGGASYNEQFF. CDR3 nucleotides: TGTGCCAGCAGCTCGACTAGCGGGGGGGCGTCCTACAATGAGCAGTTCTTC. The gene calls are TRBV3-1 and TRBJ2-1, with 14 bases fitting TRBD2. Germline values: CDR1 LGHDT, CDR2 YNNKEL (reference sequence). The J segment lost 1 base and the V segment lost 5 bases, leaving 4 bases of the junction unmatched. This CDR3 is built from 17 residues.

The CDR3 protein is CATTSGTSGTYTQYF. CDR3 in DNA: TGTGCCACCACATCAGGGACTAGCGGGACGTATACGCAGTATTTT. The chain links TRBV19 to TRBJ2-3; TRBD2 matches 13 bases. Trimming at V came to 10 bases and at J to 7 bases, leaving 11 bases not matched to a gene. The germline CDR1 and CDR2 sequences are LNHDA and SQIVND (reference sequence). The CDR3 length is 15 residues.

This clonotype came up a few times. The chain is built from TRBV15 and TRBJ2-1; D not certain. The germline V and J ends were trimmed by 1 base and 7 bases, with 5 bases remaining between them. This CDR3 has 12 residues. Germline values: CDR1 LNHNV, CDR2 YYDKDF (reference sequence). The CDR3 loop is CATSRVRNEQFF. CDR3 DNA sequence: TGTGCCACCAGCAGAGTTCGGAATGAGCAGTTCTTC.

The count of this clonotype is one. The gene calls are TRBV6-2 or TRBV6-3 and TRBJ2-7; possibly TRBD1 or TRBD2 for D (5 bases each). This CDR3 has 16 amino acids. Trimming removed 3 bases from V and 3 bases from J, with 18 bases in between. Germline assignment: CDR1 MNHEY and CDR2 SVGEGT. CDR3 bases: TGTGCCAGCAGTTATTCGGGACCTTTCGCGCTCTACGAGCAGTACTTC. Translation: CASSYSGPFALYEQYF.

There are a few counts of this clonotype. This rearrangement joins TRBV7-6 to TRBJ1-2; 7 nucleotides line up with TRBD1. V shed 1 base, J shed 8 bases, and the junction held 7 bases outside the gene matches. CDR1 is SGHVS, CDR2 FNYEAQ, per germline. The CDR3 contains 14 residues. CDR3 region: CASSLGQGVGGYTF. CDR3 DNA sequence: TGTGCCAGCAGCTTAGGACAGGGCGTTGGGGGCTACACCTTC.

The V and J genes are TRBV18 and TRBJ2-2; 8 bases map to TRBD1. The CDR3 is made up of 17 amino acids. V was pared by 0 bases and J by 6 bases, with 9 bases of the junction left unmatched. Germline CDR1 reads KGHSH; CDR2 reads LQKENI. The CDR3 DNA sequence: TGTGCCAGCTCACCACCATCGCAGGGGGCGAAGGCCGGGGAGCTGTTTTTT. It translates to CASSPPSQGAKAGELFF.

The table lists this clonotype with many counts. V usage is TRBV5-1 and J usage is TRBJ2-7, with D unclear. V gave up 0 bases and J gave up 1 base, with 8 bases separating them. There are 14 residues in the CDR3. Germline V lookup: CDR1 SGHRS, CDR2 YFSETQ. In DNA, the CDR3 is TGCGCCAGCAGCTTGGAGCCGGAGTCCTACGAGCAGTACTTC. Translating it yields CASSLEPESYEQYF.

The chain has TRBV2 and TRBJ2-5; D may be TRBD1 or TRBD2 (6 bases each). Trimming shortened V by 9 bases and J by 6 bases, and 38 bases separated the two germline ends. The CDR3 spans 20 residues. Germline V lookup: CDR1 SNHLY, CDR2 FYNNEI. The CDR3 sequence is CASGTATVFLTLGGSKTQYF. The CDR3, as DNA: TGTGCCAGTGGGACTGCAACGGTGTTTTTAACGCTGGGGGGCTCAAAGACCCAGTACTTC.

The genes are TRBV7-8 and TRBJ2-3, with 11 bases aligning to TRBD2. The germline gives CDR1 SGHVS, CDR2 FQNEAQ. This CDR3 contains 15 residues. V was pared by 5 bases and J by 4 bases, with 5 bases of the junction left unmatched. For the CDR3, the DNA is TGTGCCAGCAGCCGGAATAGCGGGAGGGCAGATACGCAGTATTTT. The encoded protein is CASSRNSGRADTQYF.

The V call is TRBV23-1, the J call TRBJ2-1; the match to TRBD1 covers 9 bases. TRBV23-1 is classed as an ORF, of uncertain function. V shed 0 bases and J 6 bases; nucleotides not matched to a gene: 9. This CDR3 is 17 amino acids long. The DNA for the CDR3 is TGCGCCAGCAGTCAATCGCCCCGGGACAGGGTGGGCAATGAGCAGTTCTTC. This gives the protein CASSQSPRDRVGNEQFF.

J is TRBJ2-4 and V is TRBV5-5; 7 nucleotides align to TRBD1. The germline gives CDR1 SGHKS, CDR2 YYEKEE (reference sequence). The CDR3 totals 15 residues. The V and J ends lost 6 bases and 8 bases, in that order; junction bases with no gene match: 14. The CDR3 bases are TGTGCCAGCACCCCCCCCGACAGGGCCGGAGACATTCAGTACTTC. Translated, it gives CASTPPDRAGDIQYF.

This clonotype came up a few times. This sequence joins TRBV6-1 and TRBJ2-2, with 9 bases fitting TRBD1. Germline CDR1 MNHNS, CDR2 SASEGT. V was pared by 6 bases and J by 7 bases, with 6 bases of the junction left unmatched. CDR3 length equals 14 residues. CDR3 bases: TGTGCCAGCAGAGGGACAGGGTCGATCGGGGAGCTGTTTTTT. Protein product: CASRGTGSIGELFF.

The chain recombines TRBV20-1 with TRBJ2-5; D is ambiguous. This CDR3 comprises 11 residues. V dropped 3 bases and J dropped 0 bases, with 2 bases sitting between them. Germline CDR1 is DFQATT and CDR2 is SNEGSKA (reference sequence). The CDR3 DNA sequence: TGCAGTGCTAGCTACCAAGAGACCCAGTACTTC. As protein: CSASYQETQYF.

This clonotype was recorded a few times. The V gene is TRBV4-2, the J gene TRBJ2-1; weak D call: TRBD2 (6 bases). Germline V gene sequence: CDR1 LGHNA, CDR2 YNFKEQ. The V gene lost 0 bases and the J gene lost 0 bases, with 12 bases spanning the gap. CDR3 length: 17 residues. The CDR3 sequence is CASSQEGGELSYNEQFF. CDR3 DNA sequence: TGTGCCAGCAGCCAAGAGGGCGGGGAGCTCTCCTACAATGAGCAGTTCTTC.

This clonotype was recorded a few times. V and J are TRBV2 and TRBJ2-4; D is uncertain. The CDR3 is 14 amino acids. Germline V gives CDR1 SNHLY, CDR2 FYNNEI. The V end lost 1 base, the J end lost 0 bases, and 4 bases lay between the germline ends. In nucleotides, the CDR3 is TGTGCCAGCAGTGAAGATCTAGCCAAAAACATTCAGTACTTC. Its protein product is CASSEDLAKNIQYF.

This clonotype was detected a few times. The chain links TRBV5-1 to TRBJ2-1, with a weak D call TRBD1 (5 bases). V gave up 2 bases and J gave up 2 bases, with 17 bases separating them. The CDR3 runs 17 residues. Germline V lookup: CDR1 SGHRS, CDR2 YFSETQ. The CDR3: CASSFLGRVGPYNEQFF. CDR3 coding DNA: TGCGCCAGCAGCTTCTTGGGGCGTGTCGGTCCCTACAATGAGCAGTTCTTC.

This clonotype was seen more than once but under ten times. The chain couples TRBV7-8 to TRBJ1-2, with D possibly being TRBD1 (6 bases). Germline CDR1 SGHVS, CDR2 FQNEAQ. Between the trimmed V and J ends, which lost 5 bases and 6 bases, there was a span of 19 bases. This CDR3 region has 15 residues. The CDR3: CASSPRTGKGDGYTF. The CDR3, as DNA: TGTGCCAGCAGCCCCCGAACAGGGAAAGGCGATGGCTACACCTTC.